This T cell receptor beta chain was obtained from a study of cytomegalovirus exposure and HLA in healthy donors. For the study at large: HLA-typed donors contributed approximately 92 million unique TCRs, which were held in an early data release.

Study results and caveats: Sequencing likely caused a cluster of highly shared sequence variants.

PCR involved 60 Vbeta and 13 Jbeta primers. The protocol was immunoSEQ multiplex PCR, while the TCRdb copy is restricted to in-frame clones and leaves out a portion. This sample carries around 210,000 clones, with over 0.75% going to the ten biggest clones. CDR3 length: 14 amino acids. Per germline, CDR1 MDHEN and CDR2 SYDVKM. Trimming pared 3 bases from V and 4 bases from J, leaving 10 bases between. On this clone itself: Its antigen remains unidentified.

The sample consisted of PBMCs. The chain uses TRBV28 and TRBJ1-5; weak D call: TRBD1 (5 bases). The TCR sequence derives from a woman aged 25 to 45 in good health and CMV-seropositive. Written as DNA, the CDR3 is TGTGCCAGCAGTTTTGGGACTGGGAATCAGCCCCAGCATTTT. Translated: CASSFGTGNQPQHF.